Given below is one TCR beta chain in context. Antigen specificity is unknown. TCRB CDR3 was amplified from 2 ug genomic DNA or less. Some clones are missing from TCRdb's copy, which holds only in-frame ones; the method was immunoSEQ multiplex PCR. The sample lists about 95,000 clones; about 84% were seen once. The entry originates in a study of glioma-infiltrating T cells after dendritic cell vaccination. About the research overall: Dendritic cell vaccination trial patients had either newly diagnosed or recurrent glioblastoma. Points from the study as a whole: TCR clonality showed no direct relationship with survival.

Here the sequenced sample was blood, taken before dendritic cell vaccination. The receptor was isolated from a human donor with glioblastoma.

CDR3 DNA sequence: TGTGCCAGCAGCCGGACAGGCGATGGCTACACCTTC. This gives the protein CASSRTGDGYTF. The chain is built from TRBV2 and TRBJ1-2, with TRBD1 matching 7 bases. V was clipped by 6 bases and J by 6 bases; unmatched bases: 4. Germline CDR1 and CDR2: SNHLY and FYNNEI. This CDR3 spans 12 amino acids.